Below are 29 T cell receptor beta chains sequenced from a single sample in a study of blood T cells in healthy people across ages. With a J-beta primer mix and a sample-barcoded 5' primer, a second PCR ran about 7 to 12 cycles. TCRdb fed the 5' RACE reads into MiXCR, producing one record per CDR3 protein. The table shows 450,000 to 700,000 distinct CDR3 sequences, with roughly 28% occurring only once. The sequenced material came from blood. These receptor sequences come from a woman aged 70-85 years in good health.

This sequence joins TRBV7-9 and TRBJ2-5, with 11 bases identical to TRBD1. The J call may not be correct, given that the DNA end is closer to TRBJ2-7. The germline gives CDR1 SEHNR, CDR2 FQNEAQ (reference sequence). The CDR3 is made up of 14 amino acids. CDR3 bases: TGTGCCAGCAGCTGGGGACAGGGGGTCGACGAGCAGTACTTC. Its translation is CASSWGQGVDEQYF.

This chain links TRBV12-3 or TRBV12-4 with TRBJ2-3; tentatively, D is TRBD1 or TRBD2 (5 bases each). Trimming left V 5 bases short and J 0 bases short, with 12 bases between. CDR3 length equals 15 residues. The CDR3 here is CASSIRGSSTDTQYF. The CDR3, as DNA: TGTGCCAGCAGTATCCGGGGCTCTAGCACAGATACGCAGTATTTT.

The chain combines TRBV3-1 with TRBJ1-2, with 8 nucleotides matching TRBD1. CDR1 and CDR2 from the germline V gene are LGHDT and YNNKEL (reference sequence). V shed 5 bases and J 3 bases; nucleotides not matched to a gene: 5. The CDR3 runs 14 residues. Here the CDR3 reads CASSDRTGHYGYTF. The CDR3, as DNA: TGTGCCAGCAGCGACCGGACAGGGCACTATGGCTACACCTTC.

There are a few counts of this clonotype. V and J are TRBV20-1 and TRBJ2-7, with a possible D match to TRBD2 (5 bases). CDR1 and CDR2 from the germline V gene are DFQATT and SNEGSKA (reference sequence). The CDR3 totals 12 residues. V was pared by 3 bases and J by 3 bases, with 9 bases between. CDR3 DNA: TGCAGTGCTAGGAGGGCCCTCTACGAGCAGTACTTC. This encodes CSARRALYEQYF.

To note about this clonotype: The junction departs from the called germline gene at one end, perhaps through a read error. The rearrangement links TRBV5-1 to TRBJ2-5, with TRBD1 identical over 10 bases. The DNA end is a closer match to TRBJ2-7, so the J assignment may be wrong. This CDR3 has 14 residues. CDR1 is SGHRS, CDR2 YFSETQ, per germline. CDR3 loop: CASSPTGGSHEQYF. The CDR3 DNA reads TGCGCCAGCAGCCCGACAGGGGGCTCCCACGAGCAGTACTTC.

The sample holds a few counts of this clonotype. The chain has TRBV5-1 and TRBJ1-2, with 9 bases matching TRBD1. J was trimmed by 7 bases and V by 3 bases; bases with no gene match: 4. CDR3 length equals 13 residues. Germline CDR1 reads SGHRS; CDR2 reads YFSETQ. The CDR3 protein is CASSYGTGSGYTF. The CDR3 nucleotides are TGCGCCAGCAGCTACGGGACAGGGTCTGGCTACACCTTC.

This sequence joins TRBV6-1 and TRBJ1-5, with D maybe TRBD1 (5 bases). Germline-derived CDR1 and CDR2 are MNHNS and SASEGT. V gave up 3 bases and J gave up 4 bases, with 16 bases separating them. This CDR3 is built from 16 residues. Here the CDR3 reads CASSDRAYARNQPQHF. Here the CDR3 DNA reads TGTGCCAGCAGTGACAGGGCTTACGCAAGAAATCAGCCCCAGCATTTT.

This clonotype was detected a few times. The chain recombines TRBV20-1 with TRBJ2-1; possibly TRBD2 for D (6 bases). The V and J ends lost 2 bases and 8 bases respectively, with 7 bases between them. The CDR3 has 11 residues. Germline values: CDR1 DFQATT, CDR2 SNEGSKA (reference sequence). The chain's CDR3 is CSARPGDEQFF. The CDR3 DNA sequence: TGCAGTGCTAGACCGGGGGATGAGCAGTTCTTC.

This clonotype was seen a few times. One end of the junction is discordant with germline, which a read error may explain. The genes are TRBV5-1 and TRBJ2-7; TRBD1 might be the D (6 bases). This CDR3 has 12 residues. Germline assignment: CDR1 SGHRS and CDR2 YFSETQ. CDR3 DNA sequence: TGCGCCAGCAGAGGGACAACCTACGTGCAGTACTTC. It specifies CASRGTTYVQYF.

This clonotype was detected a few times. The chain recombines TRBV27 with TRBJ2-1; either TRBD1 or TRBD2 may fit D (6 bases each). CDR3 length: 20 amino acids. CDR1 and CDR2 (germline): MNHEY, SMNVEV (reference sequence). The germline V and J ends were trimmed by 4 bases and 0 bases, with 25 bases remaining between them. The CDR3 sequence: CASSSVRLYWGASSYNEQFF. The DNA for the CDR3 is TGTGCCAGCAGTTCAGTCCGTCTCTATTGGGGGGCAAGCTCCTACAATGAGCAGTTCTTC.

The chain employs TRBV7-2 and TRBJ1-1; TRBD1 aligns across 7 bases. V lost 1 base to trimming and J lost 3 bases; unmatched junction nucleotides: 8. The germline V gene encodes CDR1 SGHTA and CDR2 FQGNSA. The CDR3 is made up of 16 amino acids. In DNA form, the CDR3 reads TGTGCCAGCAGCTTAGTGAGGGGGCAGGGCGACACTGAAGCTTTCTTT. This codes for CASSLVRGQGDTEAFF.

CDR3 region: CASSQDGTSEQFF. Here the CDR3 DNA reads TGCGCCAGCAGCCAAGATGGCACCTCCGAGCAGTTCTTC. The chain is built from TRBV4-3 and TRBJ2-1, with D unresolved. This CDR3 has 13 amino acids. Trimming cost V 0 bases and J 10 bases, with 10 bases left between them. CDR1 and CDR2 (germline): LGHNA, YSLEER.

In the case of this clonotype: Since no conserved phenylalanine or tryptophan closes the CDR3, a read error is the likely cause. J is TRBJ2-5 and V is TRBV27, with 9 nucleotides matching TRBD1. The J call could be wrong; TRBJ2-7 is a better fit for the DNA end. CDR1 is MNHEY and CDR2 is SMNVEV in the germline V gene (reference sequence). The CDR3 length is 14 residues. CDR3 DNA: TGTGCCAGCAGTTTAGACAGGGGGATTTACGAGCAGTACCTC. Its translation: CASSLDRGIYEQYL.

This clonotype has a handful of counts. The CDR3 sequence: CASSPVGGRDEKLFF. The CDR3 DNA sequence: TGTGCCAGCAGCCCGGTGGGAGGGAGGGATGAAAAACTGTTTTTT. The chain recombines TRBV7-2 with TRBJ1-4, with no clear D. In germline, CDR1 is SGHTA, CDR2 FQGNSA. The CDR3 has 15 residues. Trimming removed 5 bases at V and 6 bases at J, with 16 bases between.

The chain combines TRBV10-3 with TRBJ1-2, with TRBD1 as a possible D gene (5 bases). The germline CDR1 and CDR2 sequences are ENHRY and SYGVKD. The CDR3 extends over 13 amino acids. The V end was cut by 3 bases, the J end by 5 bases, with 10 bases between. DNA for the CDR3: TGTGCCATCAGTGACGGGGCAGGGTATGGCTACACCTTC. This translates into CAISDGAGYGYTF.

The V gene is TRBV7-2, the J gene TRBJ1-1; 7 nucleotides align to TRBD1. Germline assignment: CDR1 SGHTA and CDR2 FQGNSA. J lost 2 bases, V lost 5 bases, and 5 bases had no gene match. There are 14 residues in the CDR3. CDR3 coding DNA: TGTGCCAGCAGCGCACAGGGGATTAACACTGAAGCTTTCTTT. Amino acid sequence: CASSAQGINTEAFF.

The rearrangement joins TRBV7-9 to TRBJ2-5; TRBD1 is a possible D gene (5 bases). The end of the DNA fits TRBJ2-1 better, so the J call may be wrong. The germline CDR1 and CDR2 sequences are SEHNR and FQNEAQ (reference sequence). The CDR3 sequence is 11 residues long. In nucleotides, the CDR3 is TGTGCCAGCAGGAAAGACAGTCAGCAGTTCTTC. Amino acid sequence: CASRKDSQQFF.

This clonotype was counted between two and nine times. The gene calls are TRBV2 and TRBJ2-1; no definite D call. V lost 7 bases and J lost 2, with 9 bases in between. CDR1 is SNHLY and CDR2 is FYNNEI in the germline V gene. The CDR3 covers 13 residues. The CDR3 protein is CASTQNPYNEQFF. Here the CDR3 DNA reads TGTGCCAGCACACAGAATCCCTACAATGAGCAGTTCTTC. Filled out from reference TRBV2 and TRBJ2-1, the complete variable domain reads EPEVTQTPSHQVTQMGQEVILRCVPISNHLYFYWYRQILGQKVEFLVSFYNNEISEKSEIFDDQFSVERPDGSNFTLKIRSTKLEDSAMYFCASTQNPYNEQFFGPGTRLTVL.

This clonotype was counted at least ten times. The chain carries TRBV29-1 and TRBJ1-1; 8 nucleotides line up with TRBD1. The ends lost 5 bases at V and 6 bases at J; junction bases unmatched: 11. In germline, CDR1 is SQVTM, CDR2 ANQGSEA. The CDR3 sequence is 14 residues long. CDR3 amino acids: CSVRKQTGGAEAFF. CDR3 nucleotides: TGCAGCGTTCGCAAACAAACAGGGGGGGCTGAAGCTTTCTTT. Together with reference TRBV29-1 and TRBJ1-1, the CDR3 gives the full variable domain: SAVISQKPSRDICQRGTSLTIQCQVDSQVTMMFWYRQQPGQSLTLIATANQGSEATYESGFVIDKFPISRPNLTFSTLTVSNMSPEDSSIYLCSVRKQTGGAEAFFGQGTRLTVV.

V and J are TRBV11-2 and TRBJ2-3; TRBD1 or TRBD2 may be the D gene (5 bases each). The CDR3 spans 16 residues. The V end lost 2 bases, the J end lost 6 bases, and 18 bases lay between the germline ends. The germline gives CDR1 SGHAT, CDR2 FQNNGV. As DNA, the CDR3 is TGTGCCAGCAGCTTATGGGGACCAGCAGTCACGGATACGCAGTATTTT. Translation: CASSLWGPAVTDTQYF.

The chain has TRBV5-1 and TRBJ2-3, with no clear D. The CDR3 spans 14 residues. The V end lost 0 bases, the J end lost 2 bases, and 7 bases lay between the germline ends. The germline V gene has CDR1 SGHRS and CDR2 YFSETQ. The CDR3 nucleotides read TGCGCCAGCAGCTTGGAGATAACCACAGATACGCAGTATTTT. It is translated as CASSLEITTDTQYF. The full variable domain, its missing parts supplied by reference TRBV5-1 and TRBJ2-3, is KAGVTQTPRYLIKTRGQQVTLSCSPISGHRSVSWYQQTPGQGLQFLFEYFSETQRNKGNFPGRFSGRQFSNSRSEMNVSTLELGDSALYLCASSLEITTDTQYFGPGTRLTVL.

This clonotype was seen more than once but under ten times. Germline and junction disagree at one end, which may indicate a read error. The V gene is TRBV20-1, the J gene TRBJ1-6; D not resolved. The CDR3 runs 18 residues. Germline CDR1 and CDR2: DFQATT and SNEGSKA (reference sequence). The chain's CDR3 is CSARGEAAKSSYNSPLHF. CDR3 nucleotide sequence: TGCAGTGCCAGAGGAGAGGCCGCCAAAAGCTCCTATAATTCACCCCTCCACTTT.

This clonotype has just a few counts. The chain couples TRBV2 to TRBJ2-3, with a weak D call TRBD1 (7 bases). V was shortened by 3 bases and J by 6 bases, with 13 bases between the two germline ends. CDR1 is SNHLY and CDR2 is FYNNEI in the germline V gene. This CDR3 is built from 14 residues. As DNA, the CDR3 is TGTGCCAGCAGTGACCCGACAGGGAGGGATACGCAGTATTTT. Translation gives CASSDPTGRDTQYF.

The J gene is TRBJ2-3, the V gene TRBV3-1, with 7 bases matching TRBD2. V shed 0 bases and J 3 bases; nucleotides not matched to a gene: 9. The CDR3 sequence is 17 residues long. CDR1 LGHDT and CDR2 YNNKEL come from the germline V gene (reference sequence). The CDR3 nucleotides read TGTGCCAGCAGCCAAGATAACCCAGCGGGGCGGACAGATACGCAGTATTTT. Amino acids: CASSQDNPAGRTDTQYF.

V and J are TRBV20-1 and TRBJ2-1, with 11 bases aligning to TRBD2. J lost 7 bases, V lost 5 bases, and 13 bases had no gene match. The CDR3 totals 16 residues. Germline V gene sequence: CDR1 DFQATT, CDR2 SNEGSKA (reference sequence). The CDR3 loop is CSAWRSSGGAGNEQFF. The CDR3 DNA reads as TGCAGTGCTTGGCGAAGTAGCGGGGGGGCAGGGAATGAGCAGTTCTTC.

This clonotype was seen only a few times. The chain carries TRBV20-1 and TRBJ2-1, with D perhaps TRBD1 (5 bases). V shed 1 base and J shed 5 bases, with 9 bases lying between them. The CDR3 runs to 13 residues. Germline V gene sequence: CDR1 DFQATT, CDR2 SNEGSKA (reference sequence). The CDR3 coding sequence is TGCAGTGCTAGAGTTCCAGGGAACAATGAGCAGTTCTTC. Encoded protein: CSARVPGNNEQFF.

This clonotype has at least ten counts. The CDR3: CASSQASIWNTDTQYF. The CDR3 DNA follows: TGCGCCAGCAGCCAAGCGTCTATCTGGAACACAGATACGCAGTATTTT. The chain joins TRBV4-3 to TRBJ2-3; D is ambiguous. CDR3 length: 16 amino acids. Germline loops: CDR1 LGHNA, CDR2 YSLEER. The V end was cut by 1 base, the J end by 2 bases, with 13 bases between.

At least ten counts were recorded for this clonotype. The chain recombines TRBV29-1 with TRBJ2-5, with D perhaps TRBD2 (6 bases). The CDR3 runs 12 residues. The germline V and J ends were trimmed by 1 base and 13 bases, with 16 bases remaining between them. CDR1 is SQVTM, CDR2 ANQGSEA, per germline. CDR3 amino acids: CSVEGGSGVRYF. DNA for the CDR3: TGCAGCGTTGAAGGGGGCTCGGGGGTGAGGTACTTC.

In this sample, this clonotype turned up many times. V gene TRBV9 combines with J gene TRBJ2-5, with 12 bases aligning to TRBD1. J gave up 5 bases and V 1 base, and 6 bases lay outside the gene matches. The germline V gene has CDR1 SGDLS and CDR2 YYNGEE. The CDR3 covers 16 residues. CDR3 nucleotide sequence: TGTGCCAGCAGCGTATCTGGGACAGGGGGCACGGAGACCCAGTACTTC. Encoded protein: CASSVSGTGGTETQYF.